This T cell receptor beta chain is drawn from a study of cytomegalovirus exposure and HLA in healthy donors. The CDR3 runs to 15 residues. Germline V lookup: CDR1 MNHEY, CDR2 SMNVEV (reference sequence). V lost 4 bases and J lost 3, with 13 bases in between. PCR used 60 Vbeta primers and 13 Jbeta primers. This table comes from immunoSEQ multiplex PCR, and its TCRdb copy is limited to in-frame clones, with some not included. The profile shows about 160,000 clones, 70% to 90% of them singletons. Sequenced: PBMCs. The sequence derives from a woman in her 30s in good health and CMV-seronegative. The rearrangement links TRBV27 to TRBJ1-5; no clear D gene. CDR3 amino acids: CASSSKLTDNQPQHF. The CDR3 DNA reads TGTGCCAGCAGTTCGAAACTTACAGACAATCAGCCCCAGCATTTT.